This entry lists 10 T cell receptor beta chains sequenced from one sample in a study of blood T cell repertoires in COVID-19. Method: immunoSEQ multiplex PCR; TCRdb's copy keeps in-frame clones and lacks some. The profile shows approximately 280,000 clones, roughly 89% of them singletons. The sequencing input was peripheral blood. These TCRs come from a man aged 40-49 years with acute or convalescent COVID-19.

This chain links TRBV19 with TRBJ1-6; 7 bases are a match to TRBD1. From germline, CDR1 is LNHDA and CDR2 SQIVND (reference sequence). CDR3 size: 16 residues. J gave up 6 bases and V 0 bases, and 5 bases lay outside the gene matches. The CDR3 DNA sequence: TGTGCCAGTAGTATAGATCGCCCAGGGGGTAATTCACCCCTCCACTTT. It specifies CASSIDRPGGNSPLHF.

The CDR3: CSVEVLAGVFGSYNEQFF. CDR3 nucleotides: TGCAGCGTTGAAGTCCTAGCGGGGGTTTTTGGCTCCTACAATGAGCAGTTCTTC. The chain combines TRBV29-1 with TRBJ2-1; the match to TRBD2 covers 10 bases. The CDR3 extends over 18 amino acids. V shed 1 base and J 0 bases; nucleotides not matched to a gene: 9. Looked up from germline, CDR1 is SQVTM and CDR2 is ANQGSEA.

In its sample, this clone was seen a few times. This chain connects TRBV6-5 to TRBJ1-1; D not certain. Germline V lookup: CDR1 MNHEY, CDR2 SVGAGI. This CDR3 is built from 11 residues. V was trimmed by 5 bases and J by 11 bases, leaving 12 bases between them. This CDR3 is CASSPALEAFF. The CDR3 bases are TGTGCCAGCAGTCCTGCATTGGAGGCTTTCTTT.

J is TRBJ1-2 and V is TRBV4-1, with D possibly TRBD1 on 5 matching bases. The ends were cut back, 0 bases at V and 8 bases at J, with 13 bases in the middle. Germline V lookup: CDR1 MGHRA, CDR2 YSYEKL. The CDR3 has 14 residues. This chain's CDR3 is CASSQEEQGRGYTF. CDR3 in DNA: TGCGCCAGCAGCCAAGAAGAGCAGGGAAGAGGCTACACCTTC.

For this clone: The sample has other DNA sequences that encode this CDR3 too. V usage is TRBV6-1 and J usage is TRBJ1-5; D remains unclear. This CDR3 contains 13 residues. The germline V and J ends were trimmed by 3 bases and 4 bases, with 7 bases remaining between them. Per germline, CDR1 MNHNS and CDR2 SASEGT. Written as DNA, the CDR3 is TGTGCCAGCAGTGAGACGGGGAATCAGCCCCAGCATTTT. Residues: CASSETGNQPQHF.

The chain links TRBV11-2 to TRBJ2-1; 15 bases are a match to TRBD2. Germline CDR1 reads SGHAT; CDR2 reads FQNNGV. The CDR3 has 16 residues. V was clipped by 1 base and J by 9 bases; unmatched bases: 4. For the CDR3, the DNA is TGTGCCAGCAGCTTAGGTTGGACTAGCGGGGGGGGTGAGCAGTTCTTC. Translating it yields CASSLGWTSGGGEQFF.

On this clone: One base away lies a much larger clone, so this may be a sequencing read error. The J gene is TRBJ1-2, the V gene TRBV7-8, with 7 nucleotides matching TRBD1. The CDR3 extends over 13 amino acids. Per germline, CDR1 SGHVS and CDR2 FQNEAQ. The V and J ends lost 5 bases and 2 bases, in that order; junction bases with no gene match: 2. DNA of the CDR3: TGTGCCAGCAGCGTACAGGGGAACTATGGCTACACCTTC. Residues: CASSVQGNYGYTF.

The genes are TRBV25-1 and TRBJ1-2; 7 bases agree with TRBD1. Germline V lookup: CDR1 MGHDK, CDR2 SYGVNS. The CDR3 is made up of 14 amino acids. The J segment lost 7 bases and the V segment lost 3 bases, leaving 8 bases of the junction unmatched. CDR3 sequence reads: CASSDSDRAGGYTF. The CDR3 DNA reads TGTGCCAGCAGTGATTCTGACAGGGCGGGTGGCTACACCTTC.

Here the CDR3 reads CASSSQGFDREKLFF. CDR3 bases: TGCGCCAGCAGCTCCCAGGGATTTGATAGAGAAAAACTGTTTTTT. The chain couples TRBV5-1 to TRBJ1-4, with TRBD1 as a possible D gene (5 bases). V gave up 3 bases and J gave up 8 bases, with 17 bases separating them. The CDR3 length is 15 residues. Germline lookup yields CDR1 SGHRS and CDR2 YFSETQ.

The V gene is TRBV9, the J gene TRBJ1-2; D remains ambiguous. Germline CDR1 and CDR2: SGDLS and YYNGEE. The CDR3 is 15 residues long. Trimming removed 2 bases at V and 4 bases at J, with 15 bases between. The CDR3 DNA reads TGTGCCAGCAGCGTTGACCTATTATCGGGCTATGGCTACACCTTC. Translated: CASSVDLLSGYGYTF. Supplemented by reference TRBV9 and TRBJ1-2, the full variable domain reads DSGVTQTPKHLITATGQRVTLRCSPRSGDLSVYWYQQSLDQGLQFLIQYYNGEERAKGNILERFSAQQFPDLHSELNLSSLELGDSALYFCASSVDLLSGYGYTFGSGTRLTVV.